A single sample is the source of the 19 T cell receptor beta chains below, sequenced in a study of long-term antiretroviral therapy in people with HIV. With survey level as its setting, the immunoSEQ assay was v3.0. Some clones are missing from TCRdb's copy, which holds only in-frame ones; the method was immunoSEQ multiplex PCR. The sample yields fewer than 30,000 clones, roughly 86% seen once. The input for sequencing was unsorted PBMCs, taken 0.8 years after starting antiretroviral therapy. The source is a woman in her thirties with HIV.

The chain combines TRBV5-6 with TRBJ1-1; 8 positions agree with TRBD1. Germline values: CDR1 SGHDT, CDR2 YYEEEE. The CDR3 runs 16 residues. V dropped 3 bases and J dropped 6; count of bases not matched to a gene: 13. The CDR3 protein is CASSYKDRVYFAEAFF. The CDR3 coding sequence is TGTGCCAGCAGCTACAAGGACAGGGTATATTTCGCTGAAGCTTTCTTT.

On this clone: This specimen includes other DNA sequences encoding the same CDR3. Here the CDR3 reads CATSRDTDTQYF. The CDR3 region has the DNA TGTGCCACCAGCAGAGATACAGATACGCAGTATTTT. This chain uses TRBV15 with TRBJ2-3; D is undetermined. This CDR3 is built from 12 residues. Germline V gene sequence: CDR1 LNHNV, CDR2 YYDKDF (reference sequence). Trimming removed 0 bases at V and 3 bases at J, with 1 base between.

CDR3 sequence: CASSAGRGSRNEQYF. CDR3 coding DNA: TGTGCCAGCAGTGCAGGGAGGGGATCCAGAAACGAGCAGTACTTC. V is TRBV6-1 and J is TRBJ2-7, with TRBD2 identical over 7 bases. The CDR3 is 15 residues long. V trimming: 4 bases; J trimming: 5 bases; junction bases outside the gene matches: 11. Germline V gene data show CDR1 as MNHNS and CDR2 as SASEGT.

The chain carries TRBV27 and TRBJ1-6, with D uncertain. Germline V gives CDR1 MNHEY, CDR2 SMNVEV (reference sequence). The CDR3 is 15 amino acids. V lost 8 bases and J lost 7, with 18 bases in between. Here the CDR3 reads CASGPLNVINSPLHF. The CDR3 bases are TGTGCCAGCGGACCCCTGAATGTAATAAATTCACCCCTCCACTTT.

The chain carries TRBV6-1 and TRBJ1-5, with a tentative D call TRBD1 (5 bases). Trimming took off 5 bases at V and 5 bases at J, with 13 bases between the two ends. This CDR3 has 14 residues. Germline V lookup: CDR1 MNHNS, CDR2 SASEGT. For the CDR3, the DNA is TGTGCCAGCAGTACCACAGGCTGGCATCAGCCCCAGCATTTT. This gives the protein CASSTTGWHQPQHF.

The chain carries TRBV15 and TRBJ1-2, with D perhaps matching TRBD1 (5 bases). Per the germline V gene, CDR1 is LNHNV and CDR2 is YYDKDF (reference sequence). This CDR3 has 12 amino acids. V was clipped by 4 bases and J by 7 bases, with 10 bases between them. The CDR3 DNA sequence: TGTGCCACCAGCATTGCCAGGGCTGGCTACACCTTC. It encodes CATSIARAGYTF.

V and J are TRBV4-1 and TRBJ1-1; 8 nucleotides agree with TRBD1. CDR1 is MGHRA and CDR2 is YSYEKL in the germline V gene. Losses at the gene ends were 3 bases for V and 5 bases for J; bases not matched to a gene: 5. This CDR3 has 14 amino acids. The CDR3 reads CASSQADRETEAFF. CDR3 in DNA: TGCGCCAGCAGCCAGGCGGACAGGGAAACTGAAGCTTTCTTT.

CDR3 residues: CASSLRNWMDEQFF. The CDR3 DNA reads TGTGCCAGCAGCTTGCGGAACTGGATGGATGAGCAGTTCTTC. The V call is TRBV5-5, the J call TRBJ2-1; D gene uncertain. The V end lost 1 base, the J end lost 8 bases, and 13 bases lay between the germline ends. Germline CDR1 reads SGHKS; CDR2 reads YYEKEE (reference sequence). The CDR3 runs 14 residues.

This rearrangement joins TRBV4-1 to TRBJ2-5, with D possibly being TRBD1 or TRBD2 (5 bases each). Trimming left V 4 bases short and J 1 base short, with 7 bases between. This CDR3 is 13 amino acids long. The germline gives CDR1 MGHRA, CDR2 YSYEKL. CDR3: CASSPGTQETQYF. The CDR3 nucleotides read TGCGCCAGCAGCCCTGGGACCCAAGAGACCCAGTACTTC.

CDR3 residues: CASSESVMGRTEAFF. The CDR3 nucleotides are TGCGCCAGCAGTGAGTCCGTAATGGGTCGGACTGAAGCTTTCTTT. This chain uses TRBV10-1 with TRBJ1-1; no clear D. The CDR3 is 15 residues long. V was pared by 0 bases and J by 5 bases, with 13 bases between. Germline V gene sequence: CDR1 WNHNN, CDR2 SYGVQD (reference sequence).

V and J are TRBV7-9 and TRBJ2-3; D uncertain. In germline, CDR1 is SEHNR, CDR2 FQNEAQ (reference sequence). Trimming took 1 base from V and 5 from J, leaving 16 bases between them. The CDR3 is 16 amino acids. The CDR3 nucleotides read TGTGCCAGCAGCTTAGTTGTATCGGACCCGCGAGATACGCAGTATTTT. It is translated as CASSLVVSDPRDTQYF.

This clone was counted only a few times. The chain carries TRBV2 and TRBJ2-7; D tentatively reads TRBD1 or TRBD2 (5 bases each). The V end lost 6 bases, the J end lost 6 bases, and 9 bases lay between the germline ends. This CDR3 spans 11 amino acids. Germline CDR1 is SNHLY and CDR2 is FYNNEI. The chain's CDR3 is CASSRGVEQYV. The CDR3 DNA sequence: TGTGCCAGCAGCCGAGGGGTCGAGCAGTACGTC.

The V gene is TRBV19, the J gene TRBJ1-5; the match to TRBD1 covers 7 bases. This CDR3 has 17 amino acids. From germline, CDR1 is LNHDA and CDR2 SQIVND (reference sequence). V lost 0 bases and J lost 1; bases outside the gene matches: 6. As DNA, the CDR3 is TGTGCCAGTAGTATAGATCACGGGACAGTAAGCAATCAGCCCCAGCATTTT. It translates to CASSIDHGTVSNQPQHF. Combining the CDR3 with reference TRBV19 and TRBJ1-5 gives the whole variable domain DGGITQSPKYLFRKEGQNVTLSCEQNLNHDAMYWYRQDPGQGLRLIYYSQIVNDFQKGDIAEGYSVSREKKESFPLTVTSAQKNPTAFYLCASSIDHGTVSNQPQHFGDGTRLSIL.

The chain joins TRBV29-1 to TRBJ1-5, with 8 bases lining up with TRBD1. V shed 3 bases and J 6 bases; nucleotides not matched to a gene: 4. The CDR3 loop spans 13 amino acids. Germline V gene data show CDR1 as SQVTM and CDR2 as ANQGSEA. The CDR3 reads CSVEAGGGQPQHF. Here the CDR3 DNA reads TGCAGCGTTGAGGCAGGGGGCGGTCAGCCCCAGCATTTT.

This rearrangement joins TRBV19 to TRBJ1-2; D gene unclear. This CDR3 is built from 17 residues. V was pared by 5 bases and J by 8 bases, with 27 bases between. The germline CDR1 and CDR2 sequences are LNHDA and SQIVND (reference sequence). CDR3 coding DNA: TGTGCCAGTAGTCTAACCTCCATTCGGGAAAAGTCGGGGGGCTACACCTTC. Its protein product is CASSLTSIREKSGGYTF.

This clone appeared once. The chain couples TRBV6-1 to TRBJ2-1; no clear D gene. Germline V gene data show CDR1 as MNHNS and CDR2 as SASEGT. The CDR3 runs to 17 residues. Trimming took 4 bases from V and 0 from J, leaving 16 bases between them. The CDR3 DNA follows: TGTGCCAGCAGTGTCTTTCGGACGGAGAGCTCCTACAATGAGCAGTTCTTC. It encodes CASSVFRTESSYNEQFF.

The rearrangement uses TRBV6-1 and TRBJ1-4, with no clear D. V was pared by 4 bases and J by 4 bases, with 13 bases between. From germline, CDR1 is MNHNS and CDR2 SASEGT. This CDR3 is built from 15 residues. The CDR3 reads CASSVLGGFNEKLFF. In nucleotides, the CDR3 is TGTGCCAGCAGTGTTCTCGGCGGATTTAATGAAAAACTGTTTTTT.

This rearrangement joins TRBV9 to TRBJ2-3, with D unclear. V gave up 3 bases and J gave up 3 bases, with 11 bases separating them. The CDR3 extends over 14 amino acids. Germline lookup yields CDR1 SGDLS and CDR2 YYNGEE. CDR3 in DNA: TGTGCCAGCAGCGACCCAACGGAAACAGATACGCAGTATTTT. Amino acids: CASSDPTETDTQYF.

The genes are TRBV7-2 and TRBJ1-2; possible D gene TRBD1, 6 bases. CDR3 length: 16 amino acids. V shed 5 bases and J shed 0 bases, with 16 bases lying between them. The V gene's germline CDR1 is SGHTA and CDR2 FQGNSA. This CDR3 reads CASSLPQGRANYGYTF. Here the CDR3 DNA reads TGTGCCAGCAGCCTCCCACAGGGAAGAGCTAACTATGGCTACACCTTC. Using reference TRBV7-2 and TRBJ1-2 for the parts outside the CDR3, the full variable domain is GAGVSQSPSNKVTEKGKDVELRCDPISGHTALYWYRQSLGQGLEFLIYFQGNSAPDKSGLPSDRFSAERTGGSVSTLTIQRTQQEDSAVYLCASSLPQGRANYGYTFGSGTRLTVV.